The T cell receptor beta chain described here comes from a study of graft-versus-host responses after intestinal transplantation. This clone was detected only a few times. Assay used: immunoSEQ multiplex PCR; TCRdb lists only in-frame clones, some missing. The sample has 12,000 to 15,000 clones, about 34% seen once. Irradiated, violet-dye-labeled stimulator cells, around 200,000 in number, were plated with around 200,000 CFSE-labeled responder cells. Responder cells that were proliferating and CFSE-low, both CD3+CD4+ and CD3+CD8+, were sorted after the reaction. The source material was alloreactive CD8+ T cells from a mixed lymphocyte reaction culture, sampled before intestinal transplant. As for subset: CFSE-low proliferating T cells sorted from roughly six-day pre-transplant mixed lymphocyte reaction (GvH or HvG direction). This clonotype originated in a human patient who received an intestinal transplant.

The CDR3 DNA is TGTGCCAGCAGCTTAGAATATGGGGAGGCGGAGACCCAGTACTTC. This encodes CASSLEYGEAETQYF. The genes are TRBV11-2 and TRBJ2-5; D is possibly TRBD2 (6 bases). V lost 0 bases and J 5 bases, leaving 13 bases between the germline ends. In germline, CDR1 is SGHAT, CDR2 FQNNGV. The CDR3 contains 15 residues.